This T cell receptor (beta chain) is drawn from a study of cytomegalovirus exposure and HLA in healthy donors. Study-wide results and limits: HLA restriction was apparent for most CMV-associated TCR beta chains in a later analysis. Reports state that TCR beta sequences accurately predicted most subjects' HLA-A and HLA-B alleles. The authors listed 150 or so TCR beta chains as cytomegalovirus-associated.

Germline V lookup: CDR1 SEHNR, CDR2 FQNEAQ (reference sequence). The CDR3 has 13 residues. V dropped 4 bases and J dropped 6 bases, with 11 bases sitting between them. With respect to this clone: Its matching antigen is unknown.

The study ran its PCR with 60 Vbeta and 13 Jbeta primers. Here immunoSEQ multiplex PCR was the method, and the copy in TCRdb shows in-frame clones only, minus some. The data contain roughly 130,000 clones, approximately 91% of them singletons. The sample taken for sequencing was PBMCs. This receptor was identified in a woman aged 40 to 50 in good health and CMV-seronegative. The rearrangement joins TRBV7-9 to TRBJ2-3; tentatively, D is TRBD2 (6 bases). In DNA, the CDR3 is TGTGCCAGCAGCTGGCTTCGGGGGGATACGCAGTATTTT. It yields the protein CASSWLRGDTQYF.